This T cell receptor beta chain comes out of a study of molecular identifiers for immune sequencing clone quantification. J lost 0 bases, V lost 0 bases, and 4 bases had no gene match. CDR1 SGHNT and CDR2 YENEEA come from the germline V gene. The CDR3 consists of 17 residues. Using its own MiXCR run on the PCR reads, TCRdb lists one record per CDR3 protein. Of some 590,000 distinct CDR3 sequences listed, roughly 27% are singletons. This clonotype has more than one count but fewer than ten. This receptor was identified in a human donor in good health. Some libraries in this study had Jurkat cell RNA spiked in. V gene TRBV11-3 combines with J gene TRBJ2-2; 7 nucleotides match TRBD1. The sample taken for sequencing was naive CD8+ T cells from blood, with Jurkat cell RNA spiked in. Indicated subset: FACS-sorted CD8+CD4-CCR7+CD45RA+ naive T cells. This chain's CDR3 is CASSLDLGQPNTGELFF. In DNA form, the CDR3 reads TGTGCCAGCAGCTTAGATCTGGGACAGCCGAACACCGGGGAGCTGTTTTTT.